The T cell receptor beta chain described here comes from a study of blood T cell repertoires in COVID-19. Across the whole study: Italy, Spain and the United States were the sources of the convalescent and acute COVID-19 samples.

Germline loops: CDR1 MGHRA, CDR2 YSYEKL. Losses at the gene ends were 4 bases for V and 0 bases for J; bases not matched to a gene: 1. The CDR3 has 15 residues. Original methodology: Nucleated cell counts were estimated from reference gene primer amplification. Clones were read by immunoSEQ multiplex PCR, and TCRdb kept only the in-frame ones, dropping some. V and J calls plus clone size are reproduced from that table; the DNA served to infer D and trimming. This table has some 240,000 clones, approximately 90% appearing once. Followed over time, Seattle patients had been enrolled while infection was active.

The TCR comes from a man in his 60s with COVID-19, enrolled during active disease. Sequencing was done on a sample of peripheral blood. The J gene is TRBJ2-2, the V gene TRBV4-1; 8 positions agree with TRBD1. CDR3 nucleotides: TGCGCCAGCAGCCGGGACAGGTCGAACACCGGGGAGCTGTTTTTT. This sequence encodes CASSRDRSNTGELFF.